The 12 T cell receptor beta chains in this list originate from one sample, sequenced in a study of blood T cell repertoires in COVID-19. Some clones are missing from TCRdb's copy, which holds only in-frame ones; the method was immunoSEQ multiplex PCR. The sample lists 30,000 to 35,000 clones, around 85% seen once, with about 15% in the top ten. The sample taken for sequencing was peripheral blood. The origin of the receptors is a human donor with acute or convalescent COVID-19. The donor label of this sample is uncertain.

The chain is built from TRBV5-1 and TRBJ2-5; D may be TRBD1 (7 bases). This CDR3 has 18 residues. The germline V gene encodes CDR1 SGHRS and CDR2 YFSETQ. Between the trimmed V and J ends, which lost 3 bases and 1 base, there was a span of 22 bases. Here the CDR3 reads CASSWGPSGGGPQETQYF. The CDR3 DNA sequence: TGCGCCAGCAGCTGGGGGCCAAGCGGAGGGGGCCCCCAAGAGACCCAGTACTTC. Together with reference TRBV5-1 and TRBJ2-5, the CDR3 gives the full variable domain: KAGVTQTPRYLIKTRGQQVTLSCSPISGHRSVSWYQQTPGQGLQFLFEYFSETQRNKGNFPGRFSGRQFSNSRSEMNVSTLELGDSALYLCASSWGPSGGGPQETQYFGPGTRLLVL.

V usage is TRBV7-9 and J usage is TRBJ1-5; a possible D gene is TRBD1 (6 bases). V dropped 4 bases and J dropped 3 bases, with 10 bases sitting between them. This CDR3 region has 14 residues. Germline V gene sequence: CDR1 SEHNR, CDR2 FQNEAQ (reference sequence). The CDR3 DNA reads as TGTGCCAGCAGCTCACAGGGATACAATCAGCCCCAGCATTTT. Translated: CASSSQGYNQPQHF. Drawing the rest from reference TRBV7-9 and TRBJ1-5, the complete variable domain is DTGVSQNPRHKITKRGQNVTFRCDPISEHNRLYWYRQTLGQGPEFLTYFQNEAQLEKSRLLSDRFSAERPKGSFSTLEIQRTEQGDSAMYLCASSSQGYNQPQHFGDGTRLSIL.

In its sample, this clone is medium-sized. The V and J genes are TRBV2 and TRBJ2-7, with TRBD1 identical over 8 bases. Per germline, CDR1 SNHLY and CDR2 FYNNEI. The V and J ends lost 8 bases and 6 bases, in that order; junction bases with no gene match: 12. This CDR3 comprises 14 residues. CDR3 nucleotides: TGTGCCAGCGGGACGAGGCGGACAGGGTCCGAGCAGTACTTC. This codes for CASGTRRTGSEQYF.

Note on this clone: The same CDR3 can be traced to other DNA sequences in this sample. The V and J genes are TRBV3-1 (or the pseudogene TRBV3-2) and TRBJ1-2; TRBD1 is a possible D gene (5 bases). The germline V and J ends were trimmed by 1 base and 5 bases, with 8 bases remaining between them. This CDR3 contains 13 residues. The germline V gene encodes CDR1 LGHDT and CDR2 YNNKEL (reference sequence). CDR3 amino acids: CASSQGGRYGYTF. The CDR3 DNA reads as TGTGCCAGCAGCCAAGGGGGCCGGTATGGCTACACCTTC.

The chain links TRBV13 to TRBJ2-1; 8 bases fit TRBD2. CDR3 length: 21 residues. V shed 5 bases and J 7 bases; nucleotides not matched to a gene: 28. CDR1 PRHDT and CDR2 FYEKMQ come from the germline V gene (reference sequence). CDR3 nucleotides: TGTGCCAGCAGCATTAGCCATTCAGGGTTGGTAGCGGGGCGCCGATTTAATGAGCAGTTCTTC. Amino acids: CASSISHSGLVAGRRFNEQFF.

This chain joins TRBV6-2 or TRBV6-3 and TRBJ1-5; D uncertain. V shed 2 bases and J shed 6 bases, with 5 bases lying between them. The CDR3 has 12 amino acids. Germline V gene lookup returns CDR1 MNHEY and CDR2 SVGEGT. CDR3 sequence (DNA): TGTGCCAGCAGTTACGGCGGTCAGCCCCAGCATTTT. This encodes CASSYGGQPQHF.

The chain couples TRBV10-3 to TRBJ1-3; 8 positions agree with TRBD1. V lost 8 bases, J lost 0 bases, and 6 bases stayed unmatched. The length of the CDR3 is 15 residues. Germline V gene data show CDR1 as ENHRY and CDR2 as SYGVKD. The chain's CDR3 is CAIGRTGSSGNTIYF. DNA of the CDR3: TGTGCCATCGGTAGGACAGGGAGCTCTGGAAACACCATATATTTT.

V and J are TRBV24-1 and TRBJ2-4; unclear D gene. The CDR3 sequence is 13 residues long. V lost 2 bases, J lost 9 bases, and 10 bases lay in between. Per the germline V gene, CDR1 is KGHDR and CDR2 is SFDVKD. For the CDR3, the DNA is TGTGCCACCAGTGATTCCGGGTTCGGCATTCAGTACTTC. Protein: CATSDSGFGIQYF.

The rearrangement links TRBV3-1 (or the pseudogene TRBV3-2) to TRBJ1-1; 7 bases are shared with TRBD1. Trimming removed 1 base from V and 10 bases from J; junction bases left unmatched: 3. Per the germline V gene, CDR1 is LGHDT and CDR2 is YNNKEL (reference sequence). The CDR3 is made up of 12 amino acids. CDR3 in DNA: TGTGCCAGCAGCCAAGGGGACAGAGGAGCTTTCTTT. Protein: CASSQGDRGAFF.

DNA of the CDR3: TGTGCCATCAGGGGGACAGCTGGAAACACCATATATTTT. Protein: CAIRGTAGNTIYF. The gene calls are TRBV10-3 and TRBJ1-3; TRBD1 agrees at 7 bases. CDR1 is ENHRY and CDR2 is SYGVKD in the germline V gene. Trimming took 6 bases from V and 2 from J; bases not matched to a gene: 1. The CDR3 extends over 13 amino acids.

The CDR3 DNA reads as TGTGCCAGCAGCTTGGACGTGGAATCGGGCTCCTACGAGCAGTACTTC. Translation gives CASSLDVESGSYEQYF. The V gene is TRBV5-4, the J gene TRBJ2-7, with D hard to call. Trimming stripped 0 bases from V and 0 bases from J, with 13 bases between. The CDR3 length is 16 residues. Germline-derived CDR1 and CDR2 are SGHNT and YYREEE (reference sequence).

The rearrangement links TRBV11-3 to TRBJ2-5; D may be TRBD2 (6 bases). This CDR3 is built from 15 residues. Trimming stripped 3 bases from V and 5 bases from J, with 16 bases between. Germline CDR1 SGHNT, CDR2 YENEEA. CDR3 residues: CASSLESVGGETQYF. In nucleotides, the CDR3 is TGTGCCAGCAGCTTGGAGAGCGTTGGGGGGGAGACCCAGTACTTC.